This record looks at one T cell receptor (beta chain) sequence and its context. Assay: immunoSEQ multiplex PCR; the TCRdb copy retains only in-frame clones and omits some. The data hold about 160,000 clones, with roughly 93% observed a single time. Germline lookup yields CDR1 LNHDA and CDR2 SQIVND (reference sequence). The length of the CDR3 is 16 residues. Unmatched junction bases numbered 7, after V lost 5 bases and J lost 2 bases. The sample is drawn from a study of blood T cell repertoires in COVID-19. Study information: Sources were T cells, B-cell-depleted T cells, or PBMCs; the material itself was cDNA or gDNA.

A Seattle source enrolled patients during active infection and followed them longitudinally. The chain links TRBV19 to TRBJ1-1; 11 nucleotides line up with TRBD1. This sequence originates from a woman aged 55-69 years with COVID-19, enrolled during active disease. The sequenced sample was peripheral blood. In nucleotides, the CDR3 is TGTGCCAGTAGTGGCCGGGACAGGGGGTTCAACACTGAAGCTTTCTTT. It specifies CASSGRDRGFNTEAFF.